The source of this T cell receptor (beta chain) is a study of T cells in Graves' hyperthyroidism and ophthalmopathy. RNA transcripts yielded amplified TCR beta CDR3 regions. TCR CDR3 underwent first-round RT-PCR with the HTBI primer set. TCRdb re-derived calls from the multiplex PCR reads in MiXCR, one entry per CDR3 protein. Of hundreds of thousands of distinct CDR3 sequences listed, over 35% are singletons. Unmatched junction bases numbered 15, after V lost 5 bases and J lost 6 bases. Germline-derived CDR1 and CDR2 are SGHTA and FQGNSA. The CDR3 covers 16 residues. Sequencing input: blood. V usage is TRBV7-2 and J usage is TRBJ1-2; 7 positions match TRBD1. The TCR originated in a man between 18 and 35 years old with Graves' hyperthyroidism. The CDR3: CASSQTVGRGAHGYTF. CDR3 bases: TGTGCCAGCAGCCAAACGGTGGGCAGGGGGGCCCATGGCTACACCTTC.